A single sample gave rise to the 21 T cell receptor beta chains below, sequenced in a study of vaccination effects on CD4 cells after COVID-19. The repertoire was sequenced with immunoSEQ multiplex PCR; TCRdb's copy has only in-frame clones and lacks some. The sample lists approximately 76,000 clones, about four fifths occurring once. With the ViraFEST assay, the study expanded antigen-specific CD4+ T cells using viral peptide pools, then sequenced them. Subsequent to roughly 10 days of culture, CD4+ T cells were isolated. Negative nucleocapsid antibody tests before and after vaccination confirmed no previous SARS-CoV-2 infection. These receptors' targets are unknown. The sequencing here drew on CD4+ T cells from PBMCs cultured with SARS-CoV-2 spike peptides, taken before COVID-19 vaccination. The receptors derive from a human donor who received a COVID-19 vaccine.

The sample holds a few counts of this clone. The chain combines TRBV5-8 with TRBJ1-4; 7 bases fit TRBD1. This CDR3 has 18 amino acids. Unmatched junction bases numbered 12, after V lost 2 bases and J lost 2 bases. Germline loops: CDR1 SGHTS, CDR2 YDEGEE. The CDR3 region has the DNA TGTGCCAGCAGCTTTGGGCTGATAGGGGGCGCGACTAATGAAAAACTGTTTTTT. Protein: CASSFGLIGGATNEKLFF.

The chain recombines TRBV19 with TRBJ2-2, with 9 bases lining up with TRBD2. Looked up from germline, CDR1 is LNHDA and CDR2 is SQIVND (reference sequence). There are 17 residues in the CDR3. After removal of 7 bases from V and 0 bases from J, the junction contained 9 bases not matched to a gene. This chain's CDR3 is CASIGRSGGPNTGELFF. The DNA for the CDR3 is TGTGCCAGTATTGGGCGTAGCGGGGGCCCGAACACCGGGGAGCTGTTTTTT.

In DNA form, the CDR3 reads TGTGCCAGCTCACCGGGACACCTTCGCACTGAAGCTTTCTTT. It yields the protein CASSPGHLRTEAFF. The rearrangement uses TRBV18 and TRBJ1-1; weak D call: TRBD1 (6 bases). This CDR3 comprises 14 residues. V was pared by 3 bases and J by 4 bases, with 12 bases between. CDR1 and CDR2 from the germline V gene are KGHSH and LQKENI.

This clone was seen a few times. J is TRBJ1-5 and V is TRBV7-9; D call uncertain. Trimming removed 8 bases at V and 0 bases at J, with 5 bases between. Looked up from germline, CDR1 is SEHNR and CDR2 is FQNEAQ (reference sequence). This CDR3 has 12 amino acids. The CDR3 here is CASAVSNQPQHF. As DNA, the CDR3 is TGTGCCAGCGCCGTTAGCAATCAGCCCCAGCATTTT. The whole variable domain, filled in from reference TRBV7-9 and TRBJ1-5, reads DTGVSQNPRHKITKRGQNVTFRCDPISEHNRLYWYRQTLGQGPEFLTYFQNEAQLEKSRLLSDRFSAERPKGSFSTLEIQRTEQGDSAMYLCASAVSNQPQHFGDGTRLSIL.

V and J are TRBV7-9 and TRBJ1-5; no reliable D call. Trimming took off 7 bases at V and 0 bases at J, with 10 bases between the two ends. The CDR3 length is 14 residues. Germline-derived CDR1 and CDR2 are SEHNR and FQNEAQ (reference sequence). The CDR3: CASNADYSNQPQHF. DNA for the CDR3: TGTGCCAGCAACGCCGACTATAGCAATCAGCCCCAGCATTTT. Supplemented by reference TRBV7-9 and TRBJ1-5, the full variable domain reads DTGVSQNPRHKITKRGQNVTFRCDPISEHNRLYWYRQTLGQGPEFLTYFQNEAQLEKSRLLSDRFSAERPKGSFSTLEIQRTEQGDSAMYLCASNADYSNQPQHFGDGTRLSIL.

The rearrangement uses TRBV7-9 and TRBJ1-1; D not certain. V was cut by 0 bases and J by 4 bases, with 6 bases left in between. CDR1 is SEHNR, CDR2 FQNEAQ, per germline (reference sequence). The CDR3 covers 13 residues. The CDR3 reads CASSLAVGTEAFF. The DNA of the CDR3 is TGTGCCAGCAGCTTAGCGGTGGGCACTGAAGCTTTCTTT.

A few counts support this clone. The chain has TRBV7-9 and TRBJ2-5; D is unclear. This CDR3 is 15 amino acids long. Looked up from germline, CDR1 is SEHNR and CDR2 is FQNEAQ (reference sequence). V lost 2 bases and J 3 bases, leaving 13 bases between the germline ends. CDR3 in amino acids: CASSLIWGYEETQYF. The CDR3 DNA is TGTGCCAGCAGCTTAATTTGGGGATATGAAGAGACCCAGTACTTC.

This clone was counted between two and nine times. V is TRBV2 and J is TRBJ2-1; D possibly corresponds to TRBD1 (6 bases). The CDR3 totals 14 residues. The ends were cut back, 6 bases at V and 8 bases at J, with 17 bases in the middle. Germline CDR1 reads SNHLY; CDR2 reads FYNNEI. The CDR3 region is CASSQTGFGDEQFF. Here the CDR3 DNA reads TGTGCCAGCAGCCAAACAGGGTTTGGGGATGAGCAGTTCTTC.

This rearrangement joins TRBV7-2 to TRBJ2-3, with TRBD2 identical over 7 bases. The CDR3 consists of 13 residues. The germline gives CDR1 SGHTA, CDR2 FQGNSA. V lost 3 bases, J lost 5 bases, and 2 bases stayed unmatched. The CDR3 protein is CASSFSGGDTQYF. As DNA, the CDR3 is TGTGCCAGCAGCTTTTCGGGGGGAGATACGCAGTATTTT.

This clone was counted a few times. The chain is built from TRBV6-1 and TRBJ1-5; the D is unclear. The CDR3 has 13 residues. V lost 2 bases to trimming and J lost 6 bases, with 8 bases between them. Looked up from germline, CDR1 is MNHNS and CDR2 is SASEGT. This CDR3 reads CASSESGFQPQHF. The CDR3 DNA follows: TGTGCCAGCAGTGAATCCGGGTTTCAGCCCCAGCATTTT.

The chain couples TRBV30 to TRBJ2-5; 10 bases are a match to TRBD1. The CDR3 has 16 residues. Germline CDR1 is GTSNPN and CDR2 is SVGIG (reference sequence). V lost 4 bases and J lost 3; bases outside the gene matches: 11. CDR3 sequence: CAWTTTGQGREETQYF. CDR3 bases: TGTGCCTGGACGACGACGGGACAGGGGCGTGAAGAGACCCAGTACTTC.

The chain is built from TRBV2 and TRBJ2-3; a possible D gene is TRBD1 (6 bases). Trimming took off 9 bases at V and 0 bases at J, with 16 bases between the two ends. The V gene's germline CDR1 is SNHLY and CDR2 FYNNEI. This CDR3 is 15 amino acids long. The CDR3 DNA reads TGTGCCAGTAAGTTCGACAGGCCGAGCACAGATACGCAGTATTTT. It encodes CASKFDRPSTDTQYF.

The V and J genes are TRBV6-5 and TRBJ2-2; TRBD1 agrees at 7 bases. Germline CDR1 and CDR2: MNHEY and SVGAGI. The CDR3 has 15 residues. V was clipped by 6 bases and J by 3 bases; unmatched bases: 7. For the CDR3, the DNA is TGTGCCAGCAGATCACCAACAGGGGACACCGGGGAGCTGTTTTTT. Translating gives CASRSPTGDTGELFF.

The chain couples TRBV6-5 to TRBJ1-4; 8 bases match TRBD1. From germline, CDR1 is MNHEY and CDR2 SVGAGI. V lost 4 bases to trimming and J lost 8 bases; unmatched junction nucleotides: 0. The CDR3 spans 12 residues. The CDR3 loop is CASSWDREKLFF. The CDR3 DNA sequence: TGTGCCAGCAGTTGGGACAGGGAAAAACTGTTTTTT.

This clone was seen once. This sequence joins TRBV29-1 and TRBJ1-1, with unresolved D. V was pared by 5 bases and J by 11 bases, with 18 bases between. Per germline, CDR1 SQVTM and CDR2 ANQGSEA. The CDR3 totals 12 residues. The DNA of the CDR3 is TGCAGCGTTCCCGATGGGCCCGTCGATGCTTTCTTT. Its translation is CSVPDGPVDAFF. The full variable domain, in which reference TRBV29-1 and TRBJ1-1 provide the parts outside the CDR3, is SAVISQKPSRDICQRGTSLTIQCQVDSQVTMMFWYRQQPGQSLTLIATANQGSEATYESGFVIDKFPISRPNLTFSTLTVSNMSPEDSSIYLCSVPDGPVDAFFGQGTRLTVV.

The V call is TRBV5-1, the J call TRBJ2-7; TRBD1 might be the D (5 bases). Trimming removed 7 bases at V and 3 bases at J, with 14 bases between. The CDR3 totals 13 residues. Germline values: CDR1 SGHRS, CDR2 YFSETQ. Written as DNA, the CDR3 is TGCGCCAGCGTAAGACGACAGTTCTACGAGCAGTACGTC. Protein: CASVRRQFYEQYV.

The J gene is TRBJ2-1, the V gene TRBV5-1; 8 bases are a match to TRBD2. Trimming cost V 0 bases and J 5 bases; bases outside gene matches: 4. Germline V gene sequence: CDR1 SGHRS, CDR2 YFSETQ. The CDR3 totals 15 residues. In nucleotides, the CDR3 is TGCGCCAGCAGCTTGGTGGCACTAGCGGACAATGAGCAGTTCTTC. Encoded protein: CASSLVALADNEQFF.

A word on this clone: In the same sample, other DNA sequences code for this CDR3. This chain links TRBV24-1 with TRBJ1-5; a possible D gene is TRBD1 (5 bases). The V gene lost 3 bases and the J gene lost 1 base, with 12 bases spanning the gap. The CDR3 runs 16 residues. The germline V gene encodes CDR1 KGHDR and CDR2 SFDVKD. CDR3 bases: TGTGCCACCAGTGATCCCGGGACTGCCAGCAATCAGCCCCAGCATTTT. It yields the protein CATSDPGTASNQPQHF.

The chain employs TRBV20-1 and TRBJ1-5; 9 bases match TRBD1. The CDR3 has 15 residues. The germline CDR1 and CDR2 sequences are DFQATT and SNEGSKA (reference sequence). V was clipped by 3 bases and J by 6 bases; unmatched bases: 9. CDR3 loop: CSASTGTGFRQPQHF. CDR3 bases: TGCAGTGCTAGTACCGGGACAGGGTTTCGTCAGCCCCAGCATTTT.

The rearrangement joins TRBV10-3 to TRBJ1-6; 7 nucleotides align to TRBD1. This CDR3 is 15 amino acids long. Per the germline V gene, CDR1 is ENHRY and CDR2 is SYGVKD. V trimming: 6 bases; J trimming: 9 bases; junction bases outside the gene matches: 11. CDR3 loop: CAIRGEQGNVSPLHF. The CDR3 DNA reads as TGTGCCATCAGGGGGGAACAGGGGAACGTTTCACCCCTCCACTTT.

The chain is built from TRBV13 and TRBJ1-2; no reliable D call. V was cut by 5 bases and J by 2 bases, with 18 bases left in between. The CDR3 is made up of 16 amino acids. Germline V lookup: CDR1 PRHDT, CDR2 FYEKMQ (reference sequence). This chain's CDR3 is CASSLGGKTWNYGYTF. DNA for the CDR3: TGTGCCAGCAGCCTGGGAGGGAAAACTTGGAACTATGGCTACACCTTC.